This entry lists 29 T cell receptor beta chains sequenced from one sample in a study of Graves' ophthalmopathy and Graves' hyperthyroidism. RNA transcripts were the template, and TCR beta CDR3 regions were amplified from them. RT-PCR with HTBI primers came first, then second-round multiplex PCR. Via MiXCR, TCRdb re-called the multiplex PCR reads, giving one row per CDR3 protein. The table has approximately 700,000 distinct CDR3 sequences, 40% seen once. Material: peripheral blood. These receptors originate from an adult man with Graves' ophthalmopathy.

This clonotype was detected once. A much larger clonotype is one base distant, so this may be a read error. This chain joins TRBV2 and TRBJ2-5, with 10 bases lining up with TRBD1. This CDR3 has 16 residues. V lost 9 bases and J lost 5; bases outside the gene matches: 15. Germline V lookup: CDR1 SNHLY, CDR2 FYNNEI. The CDR3 loop reads CASRFGTGAAHETQYF. The CDR3 DNA reads as TGTGCCAGTCGGTTCGGGACAGGGGCGGCGCACGAGACCCAGTACTTC.

This clonotype turned up a few times. This rearrangement joins TRBV20-1 to TRBJ1-1; no clear D gene. Per germline, CDR1 DFQATT and CDR2 SNEGSKA (reference sequence). Trimming removed 6 bases at V and 1 base at J, with 12 bases between. This CDR3 contains 13 residues. The CDR3 DNA follows: TGCAGTGCCCAGAGGACGGCGAACACTGAAGCTTTCTTT. This encodes CSAQRTANTEAFF.

This clonotype turned up a few times. This chain uses TRBV20-1 with TRBJ2-7; D is possibly TRBD1 or TRBD2 (5 bases each). V was cut by 6 bases and J by 6 bases, with 12 bases left in between. This CDR3 has 11 residues. Germline V gene lookup returns CDR1 DFQATT and CDR2 SNEGSKA (reference sequence). Here the CDR3 reads CSAREYAEQYF. The CDR3 DNA is TGCAGTGCCAGGGAGTATGCCGAGCAGTACTTC.

The gene calls are TRBV9 and TRBJ2-7, with 9 bases fitting TRBD1. Trimming removed 7 bases from V and 1 base from J; junction bases left unmatched: 3. This CDR3 is 13 amino acids long. Germline lookup yields CDR1 SGDLS and CDR2 YYNGEE. CDR3 sequence: CASQDRGSYEQYF. The CDR3 nucleotides read TGTGCCAGCCAGGACAGGGGATCCTACGAGCAGTACTTC.

The chain combines TRBV29-1 with TRBJ2-7; the D gene is possibly TRBD1 (7 bases). The CDR3 is made up of 12 amino acids. V lost 8 bases, J lost 5 bases, and 16 bases lay in between. Looked up from germline, CDR1 is SQVTM and CDR2 is ANQGSEA. The CDR3 nucleotides are TGCAGCTTGTCGCAGGGGGGAAACGAGCAGTACTTC. This sequence encodes CSLSQGGNEQYF.

Here the CDR3 reads CASSEMGRRFQETQYF. For the CDR3, the DNA is TGTGCCAGCAGCGAAATGGGGCGGCGATTCCAAGAGACCCAGTACTTC. This chain joins TRBV7-9 and TRBJ2-5; D might be TRBD1 (5 bases). The germline V gene encodes CDR1 SEHNR and CDR2 FQNEAQ (reference sequence). CDR3 length equals 16 residues. Trimming took 5 bases from V and 1 from J, leaving 17 bases between them.

As concerns this clonotype: The junction does not match germline at one end; this may be a read error. V and J are TRBV10-2 and TRBJ1-2; perhaps TRBD1 as D (5 bases). CDR1 and CDR2 from the germline V gene are WSHSY and SAAADI. This CDR3 comprises 15 residues. The CDR3 loop is CASSVKLQENYGYTF. The CDR3 bases are TGTGCCAGCAGTGTCAAATTACAGGAAAACTATGGCTACACCTTC.

In regard to this clonotype: A read error may account for a junction end that differs from germline. This chain uses TRBV10-2 with TRBJ1-5; D is undetermined. Germline V gene lookup returns CDR1 WSHSY and CDR2 SAAADI. The CDR3 sequence is 16 residues long. The CDR3, as DNA: TGTGCCAGCAACCAGCATCCGGCATTCTCGCGCCAGCCCCAGCATTTT. Protein: CASNQHPAFSRQPQHF.

J is TRBJ2-7 and V is TRBV9, with TRBD1 identical over 9 bases. Germline-derived CDR1 and CDR2 are SGDLS and YYNGEE. The CDR3 covers 14 residues. J was trimmed by 9 bases and V by 4 bases; bases with no gene match: 11. CDR3 sequence: CASSSGTGINGQYF. CDR3 nucleotide sequence: TGTGCCAGCAGCTCCGGGACAGGGATAAACGGGCAGTACTTC.

This clonotype was counted many times. The rearrangement uses TRBV7-9 and TRBJ1-1; D uncertain. The V gene's germline CDR1 is SEHNR and CDR2 FQNEAQ (reference sequence). The CDR3 sequence is 16 residues long. Trimming left V 5 bases short and J 0 bases short, with 16 bases between. Here the CDR3 DNA reads TGTGCCAGCAGCGTAATCGTTGGACGGTTGAACACTGAAGCTTTCTTT. Translated, it gives CASSVIVGRLNTEAFF.

The sample holds many counts of this clonotype. DNA of the CDR3: TGTGCCAGCAGCTTAAGACGGAACACTGAAGCTTTCTTT. Protein sequence: CASSLRRNTEAFF. The rearrangement uses TRBV7-7 and TRBJ1-1; D is undetermined. The CDR3 contains 13 residues. Germline CDR1 and CDR2: SSHAT and FNYEAQ (reference sequence). Between the trimmed V and J ends, which lost 2 bases and 1 base, there was a span of 5 bases.

This clonotype is a singleton in its sample. Mismatch with germline at one junction end may stem from a read error. V usage is TRBV5-1 and J usage is TRBJ2-7; D may correspond to TRBD1 or TRBD2 (5 bases each). This CDR3 comprises 13 residues. Per germline, CDR1 SGHRS and CDR2 YFSETQ. This CDR3 reads CANSLGVRTEQYF. CDR3 DNA sequence: TGCGCCAACAGCTTAGGGGTCAGGACTGAGCAGTACTTC.

Details on this clonotype: The junction differs from germline at one of its ends, possibly a read error. This chain connects TRBV7-2 to TRBJ1-5; a weak D match, TRBD1 (6 bases). The CDR3 has 14 amino acids. Germline V gene data show CDR1 as SGHTA and CDR2 as FQGNSA. The CDR3: CASRLGGKGQPQHF. The CDR3, as DNA: TGTGCCAGCAGATTAGGGGGGAAGGGTCAGCCCCAGCATTTT.

As to this clonotype: Given a much more abundant clone one base away, this may be a read error. The chain has TRBV2 and TRBJ1-1; D remains unclear. Per the germline V gene, CDR1 is SNHLY and CDR2 is FYNNEI. The CDR3 has 12 residues. The CDR3: CASSDTNTGAFF. CDR3 in DNA: TGTGCCAGCAGTGATACGAACACTGGAGCTTTCTTT.

The rearrangement joins TRBV11-2 to TRBJ1-3; 9 positions agree with TRBD1. J was trimmed by 4 bases and V by 2 bases; bases with no gene match: 6. The CDR3 has 16 amino acids. Per germline, CDR1 SGHAT and CDR2 FQNNGV. The CDR3 nucleotides read TGTGCCAGCAGCTTACTTCGGACAGGGGCAGGAAACACCATATATTTT. As protein: CASSLLRTGAGNTIYF.

This clonotype has ten or more counts. The rearrangement joins TRBV20-1 to TRBJ1-5; possible D gene TRBD1, 6 bases. Between the trimmed V and J ends, which lost 6 bases and 5 bases, there was a span of 14 bases. The CDR3 consists of 13 residues. Germline V lookup: CDR1 DFQATT, CDR2 SNEGSKA (reference sequence). Here the CDR3 reads CSAGGGSHQPQHF. The CDR3 coding sequence is TGCAGTGCCGGAGGGGGTTCCCATCAGCCCCAGCATTTT.

This clonotype turned up a few times. The V gene is TRBV19, the J gene TRBJ1-6; D is unresolved. CDR1 and CDR2 (germline): LNHDA, SQIVND (reference sequence). V lost 11 bases, J lost 0 bases, and 11 bases lay in between. The CDR3 has 14 amino acids. The CDR3 region has the DNA TGTGCCTGGACGGAGAGCTCCTATAATTCACCCCTCCACTTT. Protein sequence: CAWTESSYNSPLHF.

In regard to this clonotype: A read error may be the cause here, since a much bigger clone is one base away. This chain connects TRBV7-2 to TRBJ2-5; no clear D gene. Per the germline V gene, CDR1 is SGHTA and CDR2 is FQGNSA. The V gene lost 5 bases and the J gene lost 3 bases, with 16 bases spanning the gap. CDR3 length: 15 amino acids. The CDR3 DNA follows: TGTGCCAGCAGCGCAATTTCAGGAGTCAAAGAGACCCAGTACTTC. Translating gives CASSAISGVKETQYF. Combining the CDR3 with reference TRBV7-2 and TRBJ2-5 gives the whole variable domain GAGVSQSPSNKVTEKGKDVELRCDPISGHTALYWYRQSLGQGLEFLIYFQGNSAPDKSGLPSDRFSAERTGGSVSTLTIQRTQQEDSAVYLCASSAISGVKETQYFGPGTRLLVL.

This clonotype was seen a handful of times. A read error may account for a junction end that differs from germline. This chain uses TRBV7-2 with TRBJ1-2; 8 positions match TRBD1. The CDR3 runs 16 residues. In germline, CDR1 is SGHTA, CDR2 FQGNSA. The CDR3 is CASSFSDRGRNYGYTF. The CDR3 bases are TGCGCCAGCAGCTTTTCTGACAGGGGACGAAACTATGGCTACACCTTC.

This clonotype came up a few times. J is TRBJ2-5 and V is TRBV7-2, with 7 nucleotides matching TRBD2. V shed 6 bases, J shed 5 bases, and the junction held 6 bases outside the gene matches. The CDR3 has 13 residues. Germline V gene data show CDR1 as SGHTA and CDR2 as FQGNSA. CDR3 DNA: TGTGCCAGCAGGCTGGGAGGGTCGGAGACCCAGTACTTC. Protein: CASRLGGSETQYF.

This chain joins TRBV2 and TRBJ1-5; 9 positions match TRBD1. The J segment lost 15 bases and the V segment lost 5 bases, leaving 14 bases of the junction unmatched. The CDR3 sequence is 14 residues long. Looked up from germline, CDR1 is SNHLY and CDR2 is FYNNEI. The CDR3, as DNA: TGTGCCAGCAGTTTGCACACCTCCGGGACAGGGCGGCATTTT. Translated: CASSLHTSGTGRHF.

This clonotype was seen many times. The chain employs TRBV25-1 and TRBJ1-5, with a possible D match to TRBD1 (5 bases). Germline CDR1 reads MGHDK; CDR2 reads SYGVNS. The CDR3 covers 13 residues. Trimming pared 9 bases from V and 2 bases from J, leaving 11 bases between. CDR3 DNA: TGTGCCAGTGGGGGGAGGGGCAATCAGCCCCAGCATTTT. It is translated as CASGGRGNQPQHF. Using reference TRBV25-1 and TRBJ1-5 for the parts outside the CDR3, the full variable domain is EADIYQTPRYLVIGTGKKITLECSQTMGHDKMYWYQQDPGMELHLIHYSYGVNSTEKGDLSSESTVSRIRTEHFPLTLESARPSHTSQYLCASGGRGNQPQHFGDGTRLSIL.

The count of this clonotype is one. The chain uses TRBV19 and TRBJ1-3; D remains unclear. The length of the CDR3 is 19 residues. The germline V gene encodes CDR1 LNHDA and CDR2 SQIVND (reference sequence). Trimming took 5 bases from V and 7 from J, leaving 30 bases between them. CDR3 nucleotides: TGTGCCAGTAGTCCACGGACGAAGACTCTGGAAATTTCGTGGAACACCATATATTTT. Amino acids: CASSPRTKTLEISWNTIYF.

As regards this clonotype: A much more abundant neighbour one base away suggests this may be a read error. CDR3 bases: TGTGCCAGCAGCCCGGACACCAACTTGCCGGATGAAGCTTTCTTT. Translation: CASSPDTNLPDEAFF. The gene calls are TRBV4-2 and TRBJ1-1, with TRBD1 as a possible D gene (5 bases). With 4 bases removed from V and 7 bases from J, the gap between germline ends came to 19 bases. Germline V gives CDR1 LGHNA, CDR2 YNFKEQ. The CDR3 spans 15 residues.

This clonotype has just a few counts. The chain is built from TRBV20-1 and TRBJ1-2, with 8 nucleotides matching TRBD1. V was clipped by 4 bases and J by 6 bases; unmatched bases: 7. This CDR3 region has 13 residues. Per germline, CDR1 DFQATT and CDR2 SNEGSKA (reference sequence). The CDR3 DNA follows: TGCAGTGCTACTACAGTGACAGGGGATGGCTACACCTTC. This sequence encodes CSATTVTGDGYTF.

This clonotype was seen many times. The V gene is TRBV11-2, the J gene TRBJ1-2; 12 bases agree with TRBD1. Germline assignment: CDR1 SGHAT and CDR2 FQNNGV. The V segment lost 5 bases and the J segment 8 bases; nucleotides outside the gene matches: 6. This CDR3 spans 14 amino acids. The CDR3 reads CASSRGQGALGYTF. Here the CDR3 DNA reads TGTGCCAGCAGCCGGGGACAGGGGGCCTTGGGCTACACCTTC.

This rearrangement joins TRBV24-1 to TRBJ1-5; D unclear. With 4 bases removed from V and 11 bases from J, the gap between germline ends came to 14 bases. The germline V gene has CDR1 KGHDR and CDR2 SFDVKD. The CDR3 extends over 13 amino acids. Here the CDR3 reads CATSEGYQETQHF. The CDR3 DNA sequence: TGTGCCACCAGTGAGGGGTACCAAGAGACCCAGCATTTT.

V gene TRBV29-1 combines with J gene TRBJ2-5; D remains unclear. This CDR3 region has 14 residues. V lost 4 bases and J lost 5, with 17 bases in between. Germline lookup yields CDR1 SQVTM and CDR2 ANQGSEA. As DNA, the CDR3 is TGCAGCGTTGGCCCCACATTGGGTCGGGAGACCCAGTACTTC. This sequence encodes CSVGPTLGRETQYF.

The rearrangement uses TRBV10-3 and TRBJ1-1; 8 bases map to TRBD1. The germline V gene has CDR1 ENHRY and CDR2 SYGVKD. This CDR3 comprises 14 residues. V dropped 8 bases and J dropped 5; count of bases not matched to a gene: 10. CDR3 amino acids: CAILYRGGWTEAFF. In DNA form, the CDR3 reads TGTGCCATCCTTTACAGGGGGGGCTGGACTGAAGCTTTCTTT.